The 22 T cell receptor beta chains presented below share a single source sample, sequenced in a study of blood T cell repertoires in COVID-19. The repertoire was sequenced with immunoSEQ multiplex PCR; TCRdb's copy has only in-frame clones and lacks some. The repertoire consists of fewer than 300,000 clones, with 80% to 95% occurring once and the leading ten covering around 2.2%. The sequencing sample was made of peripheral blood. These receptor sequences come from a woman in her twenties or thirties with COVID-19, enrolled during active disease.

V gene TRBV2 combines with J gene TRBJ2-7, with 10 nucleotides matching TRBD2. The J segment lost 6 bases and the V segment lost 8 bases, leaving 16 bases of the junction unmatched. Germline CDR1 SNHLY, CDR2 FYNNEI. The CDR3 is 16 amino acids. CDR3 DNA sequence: TGTGCCAGCGAAGGGGGGGTAGCGGGAGGAGTAGGCGAGCAGTACTTC. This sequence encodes CASEGGVAGGVGEQYF.

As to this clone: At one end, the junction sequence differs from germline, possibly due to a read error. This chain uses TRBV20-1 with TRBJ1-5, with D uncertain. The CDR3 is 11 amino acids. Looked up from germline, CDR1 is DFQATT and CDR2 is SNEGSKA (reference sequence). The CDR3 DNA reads TGCAGTGCTAGAGATCGGCGGTCCCATCATTTT. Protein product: CSARDRRSHHF.

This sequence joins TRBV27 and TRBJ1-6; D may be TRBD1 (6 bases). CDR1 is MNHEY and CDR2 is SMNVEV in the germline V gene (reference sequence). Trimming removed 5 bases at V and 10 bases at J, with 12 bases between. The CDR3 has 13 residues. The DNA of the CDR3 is TGTGCCAGCAGTGAAAACAGGGAATCACCCCTCCACTTT. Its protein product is CASSENRESPLHF.

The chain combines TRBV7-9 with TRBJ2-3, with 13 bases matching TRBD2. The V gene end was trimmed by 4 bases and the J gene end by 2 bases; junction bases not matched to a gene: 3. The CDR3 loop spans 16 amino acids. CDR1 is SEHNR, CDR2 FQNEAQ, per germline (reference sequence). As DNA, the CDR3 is TGTGCCAGCAGCTCGGGACTAGCGGGATTCACAGATACGCAGTATTTT. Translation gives CASSSGLAGFTDTQYF. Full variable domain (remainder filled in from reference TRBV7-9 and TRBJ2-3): DTGVSQNPRHKITKRGQNVTFRCDPISEHNRLYWYRQTLGQGPEFLTYFQNEAQLEKSRLLSDRFSAERPKGSFSTLEIQRTEQGDSAMYLCASSSGLAGFTDTQYFGPGTRLTVL.

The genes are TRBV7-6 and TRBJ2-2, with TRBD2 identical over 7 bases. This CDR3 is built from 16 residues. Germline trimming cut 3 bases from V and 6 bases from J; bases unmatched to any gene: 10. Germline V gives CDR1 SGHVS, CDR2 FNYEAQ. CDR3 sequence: CASSLASGITAGELFF. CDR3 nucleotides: TGTGCCAGCAGCTTGGCCAGCGGGATTACGGCCGGGGAGCTGTTTTTT. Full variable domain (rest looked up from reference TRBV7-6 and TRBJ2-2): GAGVSQSPRYKVTKRGQDVALRCDPISGHVSLYWYRQALGQGPEFLTYFNYEAQQDKSGLPNDRFSAERPEGSISTLTIQRTEQRDSAMYRCASSLASGITAGELFFGEGSRLTVL.

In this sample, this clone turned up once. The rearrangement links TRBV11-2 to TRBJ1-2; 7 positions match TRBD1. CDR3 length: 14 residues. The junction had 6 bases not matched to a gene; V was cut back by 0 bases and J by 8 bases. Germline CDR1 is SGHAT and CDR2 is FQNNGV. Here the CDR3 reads CASSLETGRLGYTF. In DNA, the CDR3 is TGTGCCAGCAGCTTAGAGACAGGGCGGTTGGGCTACACCTTC. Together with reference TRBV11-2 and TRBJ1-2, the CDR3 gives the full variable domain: EAGVAQSPRYKIIEKRQSVAFWCNPISGHATLYWYQQILGQGPKLLIQFQNNGVVDDSQLPKDRFSAERLKGVDSTLKIQPAKLEDSAVYLCASSLETGRLGYTFGSGTRLTVV.

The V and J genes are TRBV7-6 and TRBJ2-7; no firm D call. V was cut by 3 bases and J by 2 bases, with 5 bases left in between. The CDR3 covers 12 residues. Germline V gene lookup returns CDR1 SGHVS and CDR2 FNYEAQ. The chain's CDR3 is CASSFLPYEQYF. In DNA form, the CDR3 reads TGTGCCAGCAGCTTTCTTCCCTACGAGCAGTACTTC. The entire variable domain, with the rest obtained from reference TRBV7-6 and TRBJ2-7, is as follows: GAGVSQSPRYKVTKRGQDVALRCDPISGHVSLYWYRQALGQGPEFLTYFNYEAQQDKSGLPNDRFSAERPEGSISTLTIQRTEQRDSAMYRCASSFLPYEQYFGPGTRLTVT.

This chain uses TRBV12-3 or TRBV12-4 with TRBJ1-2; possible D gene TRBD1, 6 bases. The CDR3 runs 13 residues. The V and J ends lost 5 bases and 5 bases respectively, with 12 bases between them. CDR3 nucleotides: TGTGCCAGCAGTCCAACCGGACAGTATGGCTACACCTTC. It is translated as CASSPTGQYGYTF.

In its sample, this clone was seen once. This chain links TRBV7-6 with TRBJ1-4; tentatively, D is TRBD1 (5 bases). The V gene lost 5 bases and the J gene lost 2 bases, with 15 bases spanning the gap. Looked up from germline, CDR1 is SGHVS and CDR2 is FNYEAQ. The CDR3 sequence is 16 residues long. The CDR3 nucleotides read TGTGCCAGCAGCCTTAGGATGCCAGGGACTAATGAAAAACTGTTTTTT. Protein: CASSLRMPGTNEKLFF.

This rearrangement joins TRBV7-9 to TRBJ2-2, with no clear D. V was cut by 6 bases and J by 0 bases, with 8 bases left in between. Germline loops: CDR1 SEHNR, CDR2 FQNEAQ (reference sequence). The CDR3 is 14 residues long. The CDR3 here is CASRENANTGELFF. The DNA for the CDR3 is TGTGCCAGCAGAGAGAACGCGAACACCGGGGAGCTGTTTTTT.

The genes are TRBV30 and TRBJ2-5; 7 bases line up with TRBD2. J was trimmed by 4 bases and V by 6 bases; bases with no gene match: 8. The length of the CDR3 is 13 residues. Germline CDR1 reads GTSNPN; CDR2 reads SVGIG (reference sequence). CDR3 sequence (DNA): TGTGCCTGCCCATTAGGCGGGGGAGAGACCCAGTACTTC. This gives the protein CACPLGGGETQYF.

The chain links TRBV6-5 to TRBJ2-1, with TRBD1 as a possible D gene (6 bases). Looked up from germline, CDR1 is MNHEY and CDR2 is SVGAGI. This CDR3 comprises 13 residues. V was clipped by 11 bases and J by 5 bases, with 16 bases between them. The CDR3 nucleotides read TGTGCCGGCGGAAGGGGGTACAACAATGAGCAGTTCTTC. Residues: CAGGRGYNNEQFF.

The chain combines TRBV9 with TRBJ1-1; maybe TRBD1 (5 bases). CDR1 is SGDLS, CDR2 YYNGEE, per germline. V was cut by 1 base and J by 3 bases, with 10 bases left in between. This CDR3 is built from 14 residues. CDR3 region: CASSVRGGDTEAFF. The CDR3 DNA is TGTGCCAGCAGCGTAAGGGGAGGGGACACTGAAGCTTTCTTT.

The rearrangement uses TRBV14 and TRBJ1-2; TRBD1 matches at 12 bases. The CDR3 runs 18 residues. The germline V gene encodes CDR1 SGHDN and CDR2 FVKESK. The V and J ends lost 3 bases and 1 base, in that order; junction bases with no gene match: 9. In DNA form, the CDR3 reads TGTGCCAGCAGCCAGCACCCGGGACAGGGGGCGGGTAACTATGGCTACACCTTC. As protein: CASSQHPGQGAGNYGYTF. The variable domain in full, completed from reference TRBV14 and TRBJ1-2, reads EAGVTQFPSHSVIEKGQTVTLRCDPISGHDNLYWYRRVMGKEIKFLLHFVKESKQDESGMPNNRFLAERTGGTYSTLKVQPAELEDSGVYFCASSQHPGQGAGNYGYTFGSGTRLTVV.

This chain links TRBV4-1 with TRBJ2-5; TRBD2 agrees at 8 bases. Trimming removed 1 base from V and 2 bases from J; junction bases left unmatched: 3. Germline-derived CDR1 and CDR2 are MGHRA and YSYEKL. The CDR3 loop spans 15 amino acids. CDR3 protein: CASSQGTSGQETQYF. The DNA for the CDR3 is TGCGCCAGCAGCCAAGGAACTAGCGGACAAGAGACCCAGTACTTC.

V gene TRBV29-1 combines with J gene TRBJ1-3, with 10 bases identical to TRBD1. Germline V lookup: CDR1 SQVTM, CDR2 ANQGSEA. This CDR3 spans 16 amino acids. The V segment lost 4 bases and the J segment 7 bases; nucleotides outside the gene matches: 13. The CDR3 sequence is CSVVSRESGQGNTIYF. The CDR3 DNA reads TGCAGCGTTGTCTCAAGGGAGTCGGGACAGGGGAACACCATATATTTT.

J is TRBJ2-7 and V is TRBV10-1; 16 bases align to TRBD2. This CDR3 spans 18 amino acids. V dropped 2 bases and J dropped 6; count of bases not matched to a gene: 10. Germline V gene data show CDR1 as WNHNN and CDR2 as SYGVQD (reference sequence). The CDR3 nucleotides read TGCGCCAGCAGTGAGGGACCGGGACTAGCGGGAGGGACCCGCGAGCAGTACTTC. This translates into CASSEGPGLAGGTREQYF.

The CDR3 DNA sequence: TGTGCCACCAGCTCCCCCGGCGGGACTAGCTACAATGAGCAGTTCTTC. Translation: CATSSPGGTSYNEQFF. J is TRBJ2-1 and V is TRBV15; TRBD2 agrees at 8 bases. CDR3 length: 16 amino acids. With 5 bases clipped from V and 3 bases from J, the junction kept 9 bases outside the gene matches. The V gene's germline CDR1 is LNHNV and CDR2 YYDKDF (reference sequence).

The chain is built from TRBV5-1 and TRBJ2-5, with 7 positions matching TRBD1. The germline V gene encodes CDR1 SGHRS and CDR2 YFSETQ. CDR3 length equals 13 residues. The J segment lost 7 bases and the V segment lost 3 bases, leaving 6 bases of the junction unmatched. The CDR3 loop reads CASSSGQPGTQYF. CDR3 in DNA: TGCGCCAGCAGCTCGGGACAGCCCGGGACCCAGTACTTC.

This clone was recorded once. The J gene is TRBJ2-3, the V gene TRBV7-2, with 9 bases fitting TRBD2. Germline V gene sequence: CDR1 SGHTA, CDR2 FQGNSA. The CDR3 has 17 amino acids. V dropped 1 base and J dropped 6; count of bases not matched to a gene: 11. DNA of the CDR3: TGTGCCAGCAGCTTAGGAATTGCGGGAGGGTTTGAGGATACGCAGTATTTT. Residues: CASSLGIAGGFEDTQYF.

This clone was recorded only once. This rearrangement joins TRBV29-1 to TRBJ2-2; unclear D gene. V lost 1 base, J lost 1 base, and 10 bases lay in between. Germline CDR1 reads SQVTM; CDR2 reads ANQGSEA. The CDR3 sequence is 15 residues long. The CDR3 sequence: CSVEGTDRNTGELFF. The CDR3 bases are TGCAGCGTTGAAGGAACAGATCGGAACACCGGGGAGCTGTTTTTT.

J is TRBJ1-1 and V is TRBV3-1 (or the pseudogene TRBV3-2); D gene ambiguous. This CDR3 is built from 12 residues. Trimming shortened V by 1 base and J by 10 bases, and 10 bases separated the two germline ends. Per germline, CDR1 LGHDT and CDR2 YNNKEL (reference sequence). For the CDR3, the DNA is TGTGCCAGCAGCCAAGGGTCAGGACTAGCTTTCTTT. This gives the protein CASSQGSGLAFF.